This is a list of T cell receptor beta chains from one sample in a study of shared clonotypes between healthy human individuals. The assay was immunoSEQ multiplex PCR, and TCRdb's table has in-frame clones only and misses some. The data contain approximately 2,300,000 clones, less than 95% of them seen just once; the ten biggest clones take up 0.37%. The sample was naive CD4+ T cells from PBMCs. These receptors originate from a man between 18 and 35 years old in good health. Some clones in this sample may be carry-over from other donors' samples. Both conserved end residues are part of each CDR3. D genes are given only for firm matches. The size entry is marked missing in some rows and otherwise reads once, few, many or a size class.

D gene	V gene	clone size	J gene	CDR3 DNA	CDR3 protein
TRBD1	TRBV7-9	NA	TRBJ2-5	TGTGCCAGCAGCTTAGCCCCGACAGGGGTGGAGACCCAGTACTTC	CASSLAPTGVETQYF
NA	TRBV28	few	TRBJ2-1	TGTGCCACGTTACAGGGTAGCTCCTACAATGAGCAGTTCTTC	CATLQGSSYNEQFF
NA	TRBV15	NA	TRBJ2-3	TGTGCCACCAGCAGAGAAGGACTCCCGGGGTCGGATACGCAGTATTTT	CATSREGLPGSDTQYF
NA	TRBV28	NA	TRBJ2-7	TGTGCCAGCAGCAACCGGGACAACTACGAGCAGTACTTC	CASSNRDNYEQYF
TRBD2	TRBV11-3	NA	TRBJ2-1	TGTGCCAGCAGCTTAGACCGCGGACTAGCGGGAGTGGAGCAGTTCTTC	CASSLDRGLAGVEQFF
NA	TRBV11-2	NA	TRBJ2-5	TGTGCCAGCAGCTTAGATACGGAGACCCAGTACTTC	CASSLDTETQYF
NA	TRBV6-1	NA	TRBJ2-7	TGTGCCAGCAGTGAAGCACAGGGTATCTACGAGCAGTACTTC	CASSEAQGIYEQYF
TRBD1	TRBV4-2	NA	TRBJ2-7	TGTGCCAGCAGCCGCGGCGGGACAGGGGGCTACGAGCAGTACTTC	CASSRGGTGGYEQYF
NA	TRBV15	NA	TRBJ2-7	TGTGCCACCAGCAGAGTCCGCGGAGAGCAGTACTTC	CATSRVRGEQYF
NA	TRBV28	once	TRBJ1-2	TGTGCCAGCTTCCCCCACAGTAACTATGGCTACACCTTC	CASFPHSNYGYTF
NA	TRBV6-5	NA	TRBJ1-2	TGTGCCAGCAGTCAGACTGTGGTTGGAGGCTACACCTTC	CASSQTVVGGYTF
TRBD2	TRBV6-1	NA	TRBJ2-7	TGTGCCAGCAGTGTCTTTAGCGGGAGTTCGCGGGAGCAGTACTTC	CASSVFSGSSREQYF
NA	TRBV11-2	once	TRBJ2-1	TGTGCCAGCAGCTATTACGGCGAGCAGTTCTTC	CASSYYGEQFF
TRBD2	TRBV4-2	once	TRBJ2-1	TGTGCCAGCAGCCAAGTGGCGGGAGGGGGCTACAATGAGCAGTTCTTC	CASSQVAGGGYNEQFF
NA	TRBV28	NA	TRBJ2-1	TGTGCCAGCAGTTCCCGGCCTGGAGCGGGTACCTCCTACAATGAGCAGTTCTTC	CASSSRPGAGTSYNEQFF
NA	TRBV11-2	NA	TRBJ2-1	TGTGCCAGCAGCTCCCCGATGGACTATTCTTATGAGCAGTTCTTC	CASSSPMDYSYEQFF
NA	TRBV7-3	NA	TRBJ2-2	TGTGCCAGCAGCCCCTCCCAGGGGAGCACCGGGGAGCTGTTTTTT	CASSPSQGSTGELFF
NA	TRBV29-1	NA	TRBJ2-3	TGCAGCGTTGTCGGGCGGTACTCAGATACGCAGTATTTT	CSVVGRYSDTQYF
NA	TRBV7-9	NA	TRBJ1-4	TGTGCCAGCAGCTTCAGGTCAACTAATGAAAAACTGTTTTTT	CASSFRSTNEKLFF
TRBD2	TRBV11-2	NA	TRBJ2-1	TGTGCCAGCGGGTGGACTAGCGGAGACAATGAGCAGTTCTTC	CASGWTSGDNEQFF
NA	TRBV7-8	NA	TRBJ2-7	TGTGCCAGCAGCCTCCAGGTCGGACAGTACTTC	CASSLQVGQYF
NA	TRBV4-1	NA	TRBJ2-7	TGCGCCAGCAGCCAAGGCGCAGGGTATCCCTACGAGCAGTACTTC	CASSQGAGYPYEQYF
NA	TRBV11-2	NA	TRBJ1-3	TGTGCCAGCAGCTCACGGGACCTCTCTGGAAACACCATATATTTT	CASSSRDLSGNTIYF
TRBD2	TRBV2	NA	TRBJ2-7	TGTGCCAGCAGCATAGCGGGAGCGGGCGAGCAGTACTTC	CASSIAGAGEQYF
NA	TRBV19	NA	TRBJ2-2	TGTGCCAGTAGTTTGGGAGACCTCACCGGGGAGCTGTTTTTT	CASSLGDLTGELFF
NA	TRBV18	NA	TRBJ2-7	TGTGCCAGCTCACAGGAGGACGAGCAGTACTTC	CASSQEDEQYF
NA	TRBV7-9	NA	TRBJ1-4	TGTGCCAGCAGCGCCAGGGCGGCACAACTATTGGGGCATGAAAAACTGTTTTTT	CASSARAAQLLGHEKLFF
NA	TRBV18	NA	TRBJ1-2	TGTGCCAGCTCACAGACAGATTCCTATGGCTACACCTTC	CASSQTDSYGYTF
TRBD1	TRBV12-5	NA	TRBJ1-1	TGTGCTAGTGGTTCGACAGGGGTTAGCACTGAAGCTTTCTTT	CASGSTGVSTEAFF
TRBD1	TRBV6-5	NA	TRBJ2-2	TGTGCCAGCAGCTACAGGGGGACCGGGGAGCTGTTTTTT	CASSYRGTGELFF
NA	TRBV7-9	NA	TRBJ1-3	TGTGCCAGCAGCTTTGCCCAGCCCTCTGGAAACACCATATATTTT	CASSFAQPSGNTIYF